This T cell receptor beta chain is from a study of cytomegalovirus exposure and HLA in healthy donors. A few counts support this clone. PCR primers comprised 60 Vbeta and 13 Jbeta primers. Produced via immunoSEQ multiplex PCR; TCRdb's table is partial and in-frame only. The data hold about 260,000 clones, with around four fifths observed a single time. With 1 base removed from V and 3 bases from J, the gap between germline ends came to 16 bases. In germline, CDR1 is LGHNA, CDR2 YNFKEQ. The CDR3 consists of 16 residues. This TCR was recovered from a woman aged 40 to 50 in good health and CMV-seropositive. Specimen: PBMCs. The chain recombines TRBV4-2 with TRBJ2-7; TRBD1 might be the D (6 bases). The CDR3 DNA follows: TGTGCCAGCAGCCAAGTAGCAGGACAGTTGGTCTACGAGCAGTACTTC. Protein: CASSQVAGQLVYEQYF.